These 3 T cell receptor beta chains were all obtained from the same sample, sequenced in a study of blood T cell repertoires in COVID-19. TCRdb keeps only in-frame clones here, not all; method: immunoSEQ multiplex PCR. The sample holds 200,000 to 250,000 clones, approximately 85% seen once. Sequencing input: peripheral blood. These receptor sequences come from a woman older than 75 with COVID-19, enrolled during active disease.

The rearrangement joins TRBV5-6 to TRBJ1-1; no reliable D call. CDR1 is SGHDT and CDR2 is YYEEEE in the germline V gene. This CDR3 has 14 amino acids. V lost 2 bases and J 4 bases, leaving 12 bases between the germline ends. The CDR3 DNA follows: TGTGCCAGCAGCTTTGGGTTCTCAGGCACTGAAGCTTTCTTT. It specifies CASSFGFSGTEAFF.

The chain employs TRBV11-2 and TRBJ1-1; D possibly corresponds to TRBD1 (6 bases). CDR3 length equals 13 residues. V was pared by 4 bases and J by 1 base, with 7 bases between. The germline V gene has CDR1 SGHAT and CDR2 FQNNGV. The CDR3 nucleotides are TGTGCCAGCAGCTGGGGACAGAACACTGAAGCTTTCTTT. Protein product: CASSWGQNTEAFF.

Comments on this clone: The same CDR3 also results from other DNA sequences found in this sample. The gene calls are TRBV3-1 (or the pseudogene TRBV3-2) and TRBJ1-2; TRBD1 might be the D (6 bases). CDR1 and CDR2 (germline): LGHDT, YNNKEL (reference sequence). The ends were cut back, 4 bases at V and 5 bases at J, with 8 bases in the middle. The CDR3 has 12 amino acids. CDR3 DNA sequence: TGTGCCAGCAGCCTAGGGGGATATGGCTACACCTTC. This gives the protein CASSLGGYGYTF.